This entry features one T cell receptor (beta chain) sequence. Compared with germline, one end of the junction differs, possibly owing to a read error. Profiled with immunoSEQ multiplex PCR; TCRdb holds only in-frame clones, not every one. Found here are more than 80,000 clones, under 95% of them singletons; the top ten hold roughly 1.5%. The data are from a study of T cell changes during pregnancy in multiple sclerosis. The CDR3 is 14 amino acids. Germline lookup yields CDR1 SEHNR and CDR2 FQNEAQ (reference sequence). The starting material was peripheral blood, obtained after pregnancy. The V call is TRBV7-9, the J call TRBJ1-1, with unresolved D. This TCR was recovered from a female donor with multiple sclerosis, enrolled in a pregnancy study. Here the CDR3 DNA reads TGTGCCAGCAGCTTATTCCCAGGAAACAGTGAAGCTTTCTTT. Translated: CASSLFPGNSEAFF.